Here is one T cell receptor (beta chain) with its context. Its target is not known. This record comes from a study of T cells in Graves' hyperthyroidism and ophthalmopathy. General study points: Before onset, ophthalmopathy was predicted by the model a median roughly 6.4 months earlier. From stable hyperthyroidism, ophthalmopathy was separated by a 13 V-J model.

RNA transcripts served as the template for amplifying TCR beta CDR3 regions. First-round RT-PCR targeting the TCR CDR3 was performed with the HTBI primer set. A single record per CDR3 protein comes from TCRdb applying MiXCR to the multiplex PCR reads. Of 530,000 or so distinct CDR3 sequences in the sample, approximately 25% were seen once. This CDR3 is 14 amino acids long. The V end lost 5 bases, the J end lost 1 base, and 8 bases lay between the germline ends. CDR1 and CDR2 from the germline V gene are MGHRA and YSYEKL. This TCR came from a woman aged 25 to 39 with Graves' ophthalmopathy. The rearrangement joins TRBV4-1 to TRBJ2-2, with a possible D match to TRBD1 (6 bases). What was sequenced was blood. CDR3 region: CASSGTQNTGELFF. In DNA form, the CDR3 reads TGCGCCAGCAGCGGGACACAGAACACCGGGGAGCTGTTTTTT.